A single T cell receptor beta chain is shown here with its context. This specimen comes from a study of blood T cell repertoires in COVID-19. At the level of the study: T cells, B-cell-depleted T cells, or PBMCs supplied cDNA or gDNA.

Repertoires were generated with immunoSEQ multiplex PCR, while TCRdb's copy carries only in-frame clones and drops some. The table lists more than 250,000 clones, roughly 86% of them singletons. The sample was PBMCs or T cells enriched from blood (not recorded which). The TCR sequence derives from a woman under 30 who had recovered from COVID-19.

The CDR3 here is CASSLRTGQNTEAFF. The CDR3 region has the DNA TGTGCCAGCAGCTTGAGGACAGGTCAGAACACTGAAGCTTTCTTT. The rearrangement links TRBV11-2 to TRBJ1-1; 7 bases fit TRBD1. In germline, CDR1 is SGHAT, CDR2 FQNNGV. V was pared by 3 bases and J by 1 base, with 5 bases of the junction left unmatched. The CDR3 is made up of 15 amino acids.